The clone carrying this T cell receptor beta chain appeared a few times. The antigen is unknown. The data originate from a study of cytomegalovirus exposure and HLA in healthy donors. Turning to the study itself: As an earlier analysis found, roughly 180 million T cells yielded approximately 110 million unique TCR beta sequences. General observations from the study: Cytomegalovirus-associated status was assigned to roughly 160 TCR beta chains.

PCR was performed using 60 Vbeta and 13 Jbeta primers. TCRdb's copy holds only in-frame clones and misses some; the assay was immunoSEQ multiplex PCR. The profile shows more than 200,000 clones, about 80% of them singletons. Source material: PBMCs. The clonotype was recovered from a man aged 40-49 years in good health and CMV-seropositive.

The CDR3: CASSAGLAYNTGELFF. DNA for the CDR3: TGTGCCAGCAGCGCGGGACTAGCGTACAACACCGGGGAGCTGTTTTTT. The rearrangement links TRBV9 to TRBJ2-2, with 10 bases aligning to TRBD2. This CDR3 spans 16 amino acids. Germline CDR1 reads SGDLS; CDR2 reads YYNGEE. The junction had 4 bases not matched to a gene; V was cut back by 3 bases and J by 2 bases.